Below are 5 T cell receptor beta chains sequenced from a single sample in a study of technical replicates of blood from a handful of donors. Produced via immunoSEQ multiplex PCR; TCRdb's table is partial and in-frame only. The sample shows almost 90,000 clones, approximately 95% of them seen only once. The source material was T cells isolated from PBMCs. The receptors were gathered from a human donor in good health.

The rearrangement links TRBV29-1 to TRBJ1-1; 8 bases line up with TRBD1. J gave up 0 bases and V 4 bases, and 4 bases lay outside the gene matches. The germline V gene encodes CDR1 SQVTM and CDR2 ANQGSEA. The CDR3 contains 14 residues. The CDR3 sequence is CSVAQGGMNTEAFF. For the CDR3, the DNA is TGCAGCGTTGCACAGGGGGGGATGAACACTGAAGCTTTCTTT.

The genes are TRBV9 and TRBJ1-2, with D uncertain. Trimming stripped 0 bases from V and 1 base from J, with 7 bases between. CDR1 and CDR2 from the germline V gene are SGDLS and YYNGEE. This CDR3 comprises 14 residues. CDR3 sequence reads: CASSVDSYNYGYTF. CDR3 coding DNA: TGTGCCAGCAGCGTAGACAGCTATAACTATGGCTACACCTTC.

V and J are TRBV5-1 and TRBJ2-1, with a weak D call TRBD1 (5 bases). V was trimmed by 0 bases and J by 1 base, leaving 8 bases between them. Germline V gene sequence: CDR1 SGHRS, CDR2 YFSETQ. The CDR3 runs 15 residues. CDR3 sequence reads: CASSLGGASYNEQFF. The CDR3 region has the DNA TGCGCCAGCAGCTTGGGGGGCGCGTCCTACAATGAGCAGTTCTTC. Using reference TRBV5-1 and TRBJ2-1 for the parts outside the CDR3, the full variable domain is KAGVTQTPRYLIKTRGQQVTLSCSPISGHRSVSWYQQTPGQGLQFLFEYFSETQRNKGNFPGRFSGRQFSNSRSEMNVSTLELGDSALYLCASSLGGASYNEQFFGPGTRLTVL.

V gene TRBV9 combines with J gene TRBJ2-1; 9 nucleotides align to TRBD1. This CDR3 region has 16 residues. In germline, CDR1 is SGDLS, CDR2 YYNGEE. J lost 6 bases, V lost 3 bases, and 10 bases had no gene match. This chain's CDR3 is CASSGGQGGRFNEQFF. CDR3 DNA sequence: TGTGCCAGCAGCGGGGGACAGGGAGGTAGGTTCAATGAGCAGTTCTTC.

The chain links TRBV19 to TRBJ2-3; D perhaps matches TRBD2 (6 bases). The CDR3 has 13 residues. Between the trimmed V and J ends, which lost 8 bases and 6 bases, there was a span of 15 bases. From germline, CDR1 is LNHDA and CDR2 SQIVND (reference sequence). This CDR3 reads CASSSGVGDTQYF. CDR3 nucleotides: TGTGCCAGTTCGTCGGGAGTCGGGGATACGCAGTATTTT.